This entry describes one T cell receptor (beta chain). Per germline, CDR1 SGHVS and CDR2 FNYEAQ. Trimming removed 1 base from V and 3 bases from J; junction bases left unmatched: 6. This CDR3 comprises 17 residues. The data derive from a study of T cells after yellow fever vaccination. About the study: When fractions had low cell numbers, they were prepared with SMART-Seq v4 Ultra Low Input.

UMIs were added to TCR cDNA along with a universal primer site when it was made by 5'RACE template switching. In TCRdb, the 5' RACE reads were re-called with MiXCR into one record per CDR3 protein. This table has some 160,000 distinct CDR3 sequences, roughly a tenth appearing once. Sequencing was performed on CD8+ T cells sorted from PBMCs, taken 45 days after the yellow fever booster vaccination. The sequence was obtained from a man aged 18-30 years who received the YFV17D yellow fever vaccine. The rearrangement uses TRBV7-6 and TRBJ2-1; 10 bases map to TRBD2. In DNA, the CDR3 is TGTGCCAGCAGCTTAGGGAGCGGGGGGGCGGTCTACAATGAGCAGTTCTTC. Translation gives CASSLGSGGAVYNEQFF.